The rows below give T cell receptor beta chains drawn from one sample of a study of T cells in Graves' hyperthyroidism and ophthalmopathy. In TCRdb, the multiplex PCR reads were re-called with MiXCR into one record per CDR3 protein. The sample shows 540,000 or so distinct CDR3 sequences, 46% of them seen only once. What was sequenced was peripheral blood or thyroid tissue (not recorded which). The origin of the receptors is an adult woman with Graves' disease, either hyperthyroidism or ophthalmopathy (not recorded which). Both conserved end residues are part of each CDR3. A D gene is named only where the DNA matches it firmly. A clone size is listed for some rows: how often the clone was seen (once, few, many), or a class if it is expanded.

j_call d_call v_call clone_size cdr3_nt cdr3_aa
TRBJ1-6 NA TRBV7-9 NA TGCGCCAGCAGCCATTTGCCCACAGGGACTTCACCCCTCCACTTT CASSHLPTGTSPLHF
TRBJ1-4 NA TRBV30 NA TGTGCCTGGAGCCCTGGGCAGCAGGATGAAAAACTGTTTTTT CAWSPGQQDEKLFF
TRBJ1-4 TRBD1 TRBV5-1 NA TGCGCCAGCAGCAACGGACAGGGCCCAAGGGAAAAACTGTTTTTT CASSNGQGPREKLFF
TRBJ1-4 TRBD1 TRBV28 few TGTGCCAGCAGACCGGACAGGGGAATTGAAAAACTGTTTTTT CASRPDRGIEKLFF
TRBJ2-3 TRBD2 TRBV14 NA TGTGCCAGCAGCCTTGGGCTCCTGACCGGGGGGAGCACAGATACGCAGTATTTT CASSLGLLTGGSTDTQYF
TRBJ1-5 NA TRBV19 NA TGTGCCACTCCTCCCCGGGACCGAATCAATCCGCCCCAGCATTTT CATPPRDRINPPQHF
TRBJ2-5 TRBD1 TRBV20-1 NA TGCAGTGCTGGGACCGGGACAGGGTATCTAGAGACCCAGTACTTC CSAGTGTGYLETQYF
TRBJ1-2 TRBD1 TRBV25-1 NA TGTGCCAGCAGTGATACCGGGACAGGGAATGACTATGGCTACACCTTC CASSDTGTGNDYGYTF
TRBJ2-5 TRBD1 TRBV20-1 many TGCAGTGCTAGAAACAGGGGTGGAGAGACCCAGTACTTC CSARNRGGETQYF
TRBJ1-2 NA TRBV7-9 many TGTGCCAGCAGCCTCTCGGGACCCATCTATGGCTACACCTTC CASSLSGPIYGYTF
TRBJ1-4 TRBD1 TRBV12-3/TRBV12-4 NA TGTGCCAGCAGGAAGACAGGGCTGGGGGGCGCAACTAATGAAAAACTGTTTTTT CASRKTGLGGATNEKLFF
TRBJ1-5 NA TRBV2 few TGTGCCAGCAGTGGGGCGGGATACAGCAATCAGCCCCAGCATTTT CASSGAGYSNQPQHF
TRBJ2-6 NA TRBV2 many TGTGCCAGCAATCTTATGGGGTCGGGGGCCAACGTCCTGACTTTC CASNLMGSGANVLTF
TRBJ2-5 NA TRBV2 NA TGTGCCAGCCGTTTGGGGACCCAGTACTTC CASRLGTQYF
TRBJ1-2 NA TRBV25-1 NA TGTGCCAGCAGCGGAACCCAGGCAGGGTACGGAAATGGCTACACCTTC CASSGTQAGYGNGYTF
TRBJ2-7 TRBD2 TRBV20-1 many TGCAGTGCAAATAGCGGGAACTCCTACGAGCAGTACTTC CSANSGNSYEQYF
TRBJ1-3 NA TRBV20-1 many TGCAGTGCTAGAGATGTCAGGAGCTCTGGAAACACCATATATTTT CSARDVRSSGNTIYF
TRBJ1-4 NA TRBV7-1 NA TGTGCCAGCAGCTCAACAGGGTACTATGCAACTAATGGAAAACTGTTTTTT CASSSTGYYATNGKLFF
TRBJ2-3 NA TRBV7-9 few TGTGCCAGCAGCCTCGACTGGGATACGCAGTATTTT CASSLDWDTQYF
TRBJ2-3 TRBD1 TRBV5-1 once TGCGCCAGCAGCACCCGGACAGGGCAATGGCAGTATTTT CASSTRTGQWQYF
TRBJ2-7 NA TRBV11-2 NA TGTGCCAGCAGCGAAACCGGGAGTAGGGAGAACTACGAGCAGTACTTC CASSETGSRENYEQYF
TRBJ2-5 NA TRBV7-9 once TGTGCCAGCAGCCAGACAGATAGCAATCAGCCCCAGTACTTC CASSQTDSNQPQYF
TRBJ1-2 NA TRBV6-6 many TGTGCCAGCAGTGATAGGTGGGGCGCGGACTATGGCTACACCTTC CASSDRWGADYGYTF
TRBJ2-5 NA TRBV12-3/TRBV12-4 many TGTGCCAGCAGTTCCGGGACAAGTCAGACCCAGTACTTC CASSSGTSQTQYF
TRBJ1-5 TRBD1 TRBV20-1 few TGCAGCGAGGGACAGGGGATGGGGCCCCAGCATTTC CSEGQGMGPQHF
TRBJ2-7 TRBD2 TRBV5-1 many TGCGCCAGCAGCTGGGGACTAGCGGAGAGGTACGAGCAGTACTTC CASSWGLAERYEQYF
TRBJ1-5 TRBD1 TRBV4-1 NA TGCGCCAGCAGCCAGACAGGGTCCGGAACGCAGCCCCAGCATTTT CASSQTGSGTQPQHF
TRBJ2-5 TRBD2 TRBV5-1 many TGTGCCAGCAGCTTGGGACTAGCGGGCCAAGAGACCCAGTACTTC CASSLGLAGQETQYF
TRBJ2-5 NA TRBV15 NA TGTGCCGCCAGCAGCCCCGGGACCGAAGGGGAGACCCAGTACTTC CAASSPGTEGETQYF
TRBJ1-6 NA TRBV6-1 NA TGTGCCAGCATCGAACGGGGCAATAATTCACCCCTCCACTTT CASIERGNNSPLHF
TRBJ2-6 TRBD2 TRBV19 few TGTGCCAGTACTAGCGGGAGGGCCCACGTCCTGACTTTC CASTSGRAHVLTF
TRBJ2-2 NA TRBV20-1 many TGCAGTGCTAGACCTGATACCGCGGTTAGGTCCGGGGAGCTGTTTTTT CSARPDTAVRSGELFF
TRBJ2-7 TRBD2 TRBV6-6 many TGTGCCAGCAGGCCGACCTGGGGGGGGTACGAGCAGTACTTC CASRPTWGGYEQYF
TRBJ2-7 TRBD2 TRBV5-1 NA TGCGCCAGCAGCCTACCGGGACTAGCGGGACCATACGAACAGTACTTC CASSLPGLAGPYEQYF